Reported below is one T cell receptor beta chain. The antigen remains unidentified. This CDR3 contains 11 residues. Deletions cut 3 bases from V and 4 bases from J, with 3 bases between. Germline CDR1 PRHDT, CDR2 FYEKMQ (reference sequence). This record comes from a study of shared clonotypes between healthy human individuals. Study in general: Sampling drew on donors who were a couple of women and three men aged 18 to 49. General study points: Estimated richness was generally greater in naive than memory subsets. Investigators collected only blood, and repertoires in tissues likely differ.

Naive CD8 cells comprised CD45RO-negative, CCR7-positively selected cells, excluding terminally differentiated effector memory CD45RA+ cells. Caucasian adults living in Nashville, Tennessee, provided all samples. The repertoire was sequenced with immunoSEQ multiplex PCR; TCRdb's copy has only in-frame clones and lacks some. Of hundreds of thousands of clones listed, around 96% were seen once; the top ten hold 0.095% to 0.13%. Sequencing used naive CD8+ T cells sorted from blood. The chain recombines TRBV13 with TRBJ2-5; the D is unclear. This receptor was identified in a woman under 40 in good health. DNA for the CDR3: TGTGCCAGCAGCTTTTTAGAGACCCAGTACTTC. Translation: CASSFLETQYF.